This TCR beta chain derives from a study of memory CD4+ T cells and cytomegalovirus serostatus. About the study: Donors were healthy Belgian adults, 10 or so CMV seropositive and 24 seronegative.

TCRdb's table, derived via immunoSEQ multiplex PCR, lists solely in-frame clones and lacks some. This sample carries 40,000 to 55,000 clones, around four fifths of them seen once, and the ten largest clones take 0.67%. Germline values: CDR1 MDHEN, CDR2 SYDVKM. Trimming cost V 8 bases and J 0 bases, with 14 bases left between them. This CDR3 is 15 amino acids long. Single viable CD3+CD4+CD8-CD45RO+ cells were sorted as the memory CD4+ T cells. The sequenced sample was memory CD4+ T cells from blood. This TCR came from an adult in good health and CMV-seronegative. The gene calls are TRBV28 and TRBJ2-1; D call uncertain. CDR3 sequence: CASSNPSDSYNEQFF. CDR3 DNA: TGTGCCAGCTCCAACCCCAGCGACTCCTACAATGAGCAGTTCTTC.